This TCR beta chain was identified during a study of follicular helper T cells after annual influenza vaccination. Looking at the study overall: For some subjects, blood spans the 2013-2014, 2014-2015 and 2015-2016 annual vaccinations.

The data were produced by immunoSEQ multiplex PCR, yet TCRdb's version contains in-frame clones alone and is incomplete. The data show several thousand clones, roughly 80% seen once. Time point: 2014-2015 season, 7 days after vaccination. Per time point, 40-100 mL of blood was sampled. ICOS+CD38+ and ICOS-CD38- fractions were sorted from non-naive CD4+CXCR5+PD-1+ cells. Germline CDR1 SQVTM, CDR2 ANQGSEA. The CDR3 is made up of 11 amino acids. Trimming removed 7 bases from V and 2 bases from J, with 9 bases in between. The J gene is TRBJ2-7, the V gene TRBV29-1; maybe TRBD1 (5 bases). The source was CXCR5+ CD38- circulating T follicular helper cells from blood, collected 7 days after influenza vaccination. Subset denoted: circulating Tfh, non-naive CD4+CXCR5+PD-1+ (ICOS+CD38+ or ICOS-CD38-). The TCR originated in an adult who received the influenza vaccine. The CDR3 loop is CSASGTYEQYF. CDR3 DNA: TGCAGCGCCTCAGGGACCTACGAGCAGTACTTC.